The rows below give T cell receptor beta chains drawn from one sample of a study of blood T cell repertoires in COVID-19. Profiling relied on immunoSEQ multiplex PCR, and the TCRdb table lists in-frame clones only, not all of them. This sample has 250,000 to 300,000 clones, with around nine tenths found just once. Source material: peripheral blood. These TCRs come from a man aged 25 to 40 with active or convalescent COVID-19. The CDR3 runs from the conserved cysteine through the conserved F or W. Fields, in order: V gene, clone size, J gene, D gene, CDR3 DNA, CDR3 protein. A D gene is named only where the DNA matches it firmly. Rows give clone size only sometimes, using once, few, many, or a class for an expanded clone.

>TRBV4-3|-|TRBJ2-1|TRBD2
TGCGCCAGCAGCCAAGGAACGAGCGGGGGGATCTCCAATGAGCAGTTCTTC
CASSQGTSGGISNEQFF
>TRBV5-5|-|TRBJ1-5|TRBD1
TGTGCCAGCAGCGTACAGGGGGTCGATCAGCCCCAGCATTTT
CASSVQGVDQPQHF
>TRBV7-9|few|TRBJ1-5|-
TGTGCCAGCAGTAATACGGGACATTATCCTTATAGCAATCAGCCCCAGCATTTT
CASSNTGHYPYSNQPQHF
>TRBV6-5|-|TRBJ1-1|TRBD1
TGTGCCAGCAGACGAACAGGGGCCACTGAAGCTTTCTTT
CASRRTGATEAFF
>TRBV30|-|TRBJ1-1|TRBD1
TGTGCCTCGACCTTAGGGGACAGGGGGAACACTGAAGCTTTCTTT
CASTLGDRGNTEAFF
>TRBV19|-|TRBJ1-5|-
TGTGCCAGTAGTATAGGGCGGGATCAGCCCCAGCATTTT
CASSIGRDQPQHF
>TRBV12-3/TRBV12-4|once|TRBJ1-1|TRBD1
TGTGCCAGCAGGGGGACAGGGTCCACTGAAGCTTTCTTT
CASRGTGSTEAFF
>TRBV6-5|-|TRBJ1-2|-
TGTGCCAGCAGCCGGACAAATACGCTGTATGGCTACACCTTC
CASSRTNTLYGYTF
>TRBV5-1|-|TRBJ1-2|TRBD1
TGCGCCAGCAGCTTGAACCGGGACAGGGATGGCTACACCTTC
CASSLNRDRDGYTF
>TRBV19|-|TRBJ1-6|-
TGTGCCAGTAGTATGGGGAGCTATAATTCACCCCTCCACTTT
CASSMGSYNSPLHF
>TRBV5-6|-|TRBJ2-5|-
TGTGCCAGCAGCTACCGACAGAGCCAAGAGACCCAGTACTTC
CASSYRQSQETQYF
>TRBV7-2|-|TRBJ2-5|TRBD1
TGTGCCAGCAGCTACCGGACAGGGCAAGAGACCCAGTACTTC
CASSYRTGQETQYF
>TRBV6-6|-|TRBJ1-5|-
TGTGCCAGCAGCCCTGACAGATATAGCAATCAGCCCCAGCATTTT
CASSPDRYSNQPQHF
>TRBV2|-|TRBJ1-2|-
TGTGCCAGCGGGAGCTATGCTAACTATGGCTACACCTTC
CASGSYANYGYTF
>TRBV27|-|TRBJ1-5|-
TGTGCCAGCAGTCGCCGGGGAGACAATCAGCCCCAGCATTTT
CASSRRGDNQPQHF
>TRBV27|once|TRBJ1-1|TRBD1
TGTGCCAGCAGTTCGCGACAGGGGGCTGGAACTGAAGCTTTCTTT
CASSSRQGAGTEAFF
>TRBV9|-|TRBJ1-3|TRBD1
TGTGCCAGCAGCGTAGGTTTCCGGACAGGGCTCTTTGACACCATATATTTT
CASSVGFRTGLFDTIYF
>TRBV14|-|TRBJ2-1|TRBD2
TGTGCCAGCAGCCAAGATGCGACGGGGGGCAATGAGCAGTTCTTC
CASSQDATGGNEQFF
>TRBV19|-|TRBJ2-7|-
TGTGCCAGTAGTATGGGCCTCGAGCAGTACTTC
CASSMGLEQYF
>TRBV7-9|-|TRBJ2-7|-
TGTGCCAGCAGGCCAGGAACCTCCTACGAGCAGTACTTC
CASRPGTSYEQYF
>TRBV4-2|-|TRBJ2-5|-
TGTGCCAGCAGCCAAGGAGGAATTCAAGAGACCCAGTACTTC
CASSQGGIQETQYF
>TRBV7-9|-|TRBJ1-2|-
TGTGCCAGCAGCTTAGGAAGCGACGGCTACACCTTC
CASSLGSDGYTF
>TRBV3-1/TRBV3-2|-|TRBJ1-2|-
TGTGCCAGCAGCCAAGTGGGCGGGTATGGCTACACCTTC
CASSQVGGYGYTF
>TRBV2|-|TRBJ2-7|TRBD1
TGTGCCGGCGCGGGACAGGGATTATACGAGCAGTACTTC
CAGAGQGLYEQYF
>TRBV2|-|TRBJ2-3|TRBD2
TGTGCCAGCAGTTGGACTAGCGGGGGACCCACAGATACGCAGTATTTT
CASSWTSGGPTDTQYF
>TRBV7-9|-|TRBJ2-7|-
TGTGCCAGCAGCGAAACTAGCTCGGGCGAGCAGTACTTC
CASSETSSGEQYF
>TRBV12-5|-|TRBJ1-2|TRBD1
TGTGCTAGTGGTTTGGTGGTGGGGACAGGCATAAATGGCTACACCTTC
CASGLVVGTGINGYTF
>TRBV27|-|TRBJ2-7|TRBD2
TGTGCCAGCAGCCAGATAGCGGGGCGTTACTCCTACGAGCAGTACTTC
CASSQIAGRYSYEQYF
>TRBV4-1|-|TRBJ2-1|-
TGCGCCAGCAGCCAAGCTAGTGTCTCAAACAATGAGCAGTTCTTC
CASSQASVSNNEQFF
>TRBV11-1|-|TRBJ1-5|-
TGTGCCAGCAGCCCCGTAGGGGCCAATCAGCCCCAGCATTTT
CASSPVGANQPQHF
>TRBV14|-|TRBJ1-2|-
TGTGCCAGCAGCCAAGCTACTTGGAGCGGCTACACCTTC
CASSQATWSGYTF
>TRBV7-2|-|TRBJ2-1|TRBD2
TGTGCCAGCGGCATACCGGGGGGTATTGAGCAGTTCTTC
CASGIPGGIEQFF
>TRBV5-5|-|TRBJ2-7|TRBD1
TGTGCCAGCAGCTGGACAGGGACCGAGCAGTACTTC
CASSWTGTEQYF
>TRBV6-1|-|TRBJ1-5|-
TGTGCCAGCAGTGATTACGGGGGGAACCATCAGCCCCAGCATTTT
CASSDYGGNHQPQHF
>TRBV23-1|-|TRBJ2-2|TRBD1
TGCGCCAGCAGTCAAGACAGGGGCGTGAACTACCAAACGGCCGGGGAGCTGTTTTTT
CASSQDRGVNYQTAGELFF
>TRBV6-5|-|TRBJ1-1|TRBD1
TGTGCCAGTAGTCTGGGTAGGACAGGTGAAGCTTTCTTT
CASSLGRTGEAFF
>TRBV2|-|TRBJ1-2|TRBD1
TGTGCCAGCAGGGACAGGGGGAATGGCTACACCTTC
CASRDRGNGYTF
>TRBV19|-|TRBJ1-2|TRBD1
TGTGCCAGTAGTATAGCCGGGACAGGGCTGAAGCGGTTAGGCTACACCTTC
CASSIAGTGLKRLGYTF
>TRBV5-1|-|TRBJ2-2|TRBD1
TGCGCCAGCAGCTTCGGACAGGGGGCCGGGGAGCTGTTTTTT
CASSFGQGAGELFF
>TRBV9|-|TRBJ2-4|TRBD1
TGTGCCAGCAGCGAGACAGGGTTGAGAGGAAACATTCAGTACTTC
CASSETGLRGNIQYF
>TRBV9|few|TRBJ1-1|TRBD1
TGTGCCAGCAGCGGGGACAGGGGAAAGAACACTGAAGCTTTCTTT
CASSGDRGKNTEAFF
>TRBV4-1|once|TRBJ2-3|TRBD2
TGCGCCAGCAGCCGGAGTGGGAGCGGGGGCACAGATACGCAGTATTTT
CASSRSGSGGTDTQYF
>TRBV19|-|TRBJ1-3|TRBD1
TGTGCCACGGGACAGAGCCAAGGAAACACCATATATTTT
CATGQSQGNTIYF
>TRBV7-9|-|TRBJ2-5|TRBD2
TGTGCCAGCAGCTTCCGGTTAGCGGGGGTACAAGAGACCCAGTACTTC
CASSFRLAGVQETQYF
>TRBV11-2|-|TRBJ2-7|-
TGTGCCAGCAGCTTAGTAACCACAGGCGAGCAGTACTTC
CASSLVTTGEQYF
>TRBV7-2|-|TRBJ1-4|TRBD1
TGTGCCAGCAGCTTGGCCGGACAGGGGGCAACTAATGAAAAACTGTTTTTT
CASSLAGQGATNEKLFF
>TRBV4-2|-|TRBJ1-6|TRBD1
TGTGCCAGCAGCCAAGTACTGACAGGGATAACGGGTTCACCCCTCCACTTT
CASSQVLTGITGSPLHF
>TRBV10-2|-|TRBJ1-5|-
TGCGCCAGCAGCGACAGGTTTGCAAATCAGCCCCAGCATTTT
CASSDRFANQPQHF
>TRBV10-3|-|TRBJ2-7|-
TGTGCCATCAGTGAGTCAGGAGCCTACGAGCAGTACTTC
CAISESGAYEQYF
>TRBV10-3|-|TRBJ2-1|-
TGTGCCATCGGAATGGGGGGTACAAATGAGCAGTTCTTC
CAIGMGGTNEQFF
>TRBV30|-|TRBJ2-5|-
TGTGCCTGGAGTCATCTCCAGGTCGGCCTTGGAGAGACCCAGTACTTC
CAWSHLQVGLGETQYF
>TRBV25-1|-|TRBJ2-1|TRBD1
TGTGCCAGCAGTGAAATGGGGACAGGGATCAATGAGCAGTTCTTC
CASSEMGTGINEQFF
>TRBV11-2|once|TRBJ2-7|TRBD2
TGTGCCAGCAGCCCGGGACTAGCGGGCTACGAGCAGTACTTC
CASSPGLAGYEQYF
>TRBV7-6|-|TRBJ2-1|-
TGTGCCAGCAGCCCGAACTTGCCCAACTACAATGAGCAGTTCTTC
CASSPNLPNYNEQFF
>TRBV5-5|-|TRBJ2-5|TRBD2
TGTGCCAGCAGCTCTGGTCGGACTAGCGGACAAGAGACCCAGTACTTC
CASSSGRTSGQETQYF
>TRBV30|-|TRBJ1-5|-
TGTGCCTGGAGGCCCTACACTGGGCAGAGGGAGCAGCCCCAGCATTTT
CAWRPYTGQREQPQHF
>TRBV3-1/TRBV3-2|-|TRBJ1-2|-
TGTGCCAGCAGCCAAGGCGGACGGGGTTCTCTTGGCTACACCTTC
CASSQGGRGSLGYTF
>TRBV12-1|-|TRBJ2-5|-
TGTGCCAGCAGCCACCCCTGGAGCTACCAAGAGACCCAGTACTTC
CASSHPWSYQETQYF
>TRBV4-1|-|TRBJ1-2|-
TGCGCCAGCAGCCAAGTTCAGGACAGAGCTAACTATGGCTACACCTTC
CASSQVQDRANYGYTF